The TCR beta chain under discussion was sequenced for a study of T cell responses to AZD1222 COVID-19 vaccine. Study in general: The analysis combined second doses at about 4 or about 12 weeks.

Worth noting for this clone: Its cognate antigen is unknown.

CDR3 length: 16 residues. The germline gives CDR1 SGHRS, CDR2 YFSETQ. Trimming pared 4 bases from V and 0 bases from J, leaving 16 bases between. Study-level results: Spike-specific TCR breadth and depth grew following two AZD1222 doses. It was only after the peak T cell response that any repertoires were sampled.

The data were produced by immunoSEQ multiplex PCR, yet TCRdb's version contains in-frame clones alone and is incomplete. The sample includes about 120,000 clones, approximately 86% of them seen just once. The origin of this receptor is an adult in good health. This sample comprised peripheral blood, obtained on day 0 of AZD1222 vaccination. V and J are TRBV5-1 and TRBJ1-1; weak D call: TRBD1 (6 bases). The CDR3 reads CASSREWGRVNTEAFF. The DNA of the CDR3 is TGCGCCAGCAGCCGTGAATGGGGGCGAGTGAACACTGAAGCTTTCTTT. The full variable domain, completed using reference TRBV5-1 and TRBJ1-1, is KAGVTQTPRYLIKTRGQQVTLSCSPISGHRSVSWYQQTPGQGLQFLFEYFSETQRNKGNFPGRFSGRQFSNSRSEMNVSTLELGDSALYLCASSREWGRVNTEAFFGQGTRLTVV.